The entry below describes one T cell receptor (beta chain). Its matching antigen is unknown. This entry belongs to a study of CD8+ T cells in alopecia areata. Study overall: Each of the treated patients was given oral tofacitinib, 5 to 10 mg twice daily, for moderate-to-severe alopecia areata. The duration of tofacitinib was 6 to 18 months, with 6 months off drug afterward.

Germline V gives CDR1 SGHRS, CDR2 YFSETQ. Germline trimming cut 3 bases from V and 2 bases from J; bases unmatched to any gene: 2. The CDR3 extends over 14 amino acids. cDNA reverse transcribed from extracted RNA served as the sequencing template. Only in-frame clones appear in the TCRdb table, and some are missing; sequencing was by immunoSEQ multiplex PCR. The repertoire consists of some 51,000 clones, with 96% occurring once and the leading ten covering around 25%. Notes on the study in general: It was less clear whether patients shared TCRs than it was in mice, possibly because of HLA. Sequence data from scalp samples additionally include resident alphabeta T cells of normal skin.

Material: CD8+ T cells sorted from blood, obtained at week 0. This receptor was taken from a human donor with alopecia areata. The V gene is TRBV5-1, the J gene TRBJ1-2; 9 bases map to TRBD1. CDR3 amino acids: CASSWGTGNYGYTF. The DNA of the CDR3 is TGCGCCAGCAGCTGGGGGACAGGGAACTATGGCTACACCTTC.